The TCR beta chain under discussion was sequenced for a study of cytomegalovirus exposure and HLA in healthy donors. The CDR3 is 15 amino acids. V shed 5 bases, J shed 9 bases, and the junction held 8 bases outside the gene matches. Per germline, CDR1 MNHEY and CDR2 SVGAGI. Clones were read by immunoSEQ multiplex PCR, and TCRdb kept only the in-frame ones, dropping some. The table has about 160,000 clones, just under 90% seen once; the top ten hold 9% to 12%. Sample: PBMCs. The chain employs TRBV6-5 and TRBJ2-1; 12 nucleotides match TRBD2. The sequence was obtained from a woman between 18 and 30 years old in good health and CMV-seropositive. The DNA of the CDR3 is TGTGCCAGCAGTCAACCTAGCGGGAGGGCCGGTGAGCAGTTCTTC. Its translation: CASSQPSGRAGEQFF.